What follows is one TCR beta chain and its context. The record originates from a study of blood T cell repertoires in COVID-19. Study details: Acute and convalescent COVID-19 specimens originated in the United States, Italy and Spain. The analysed material was cDNA or gDNA that came from T cells, B-cell-depleted T cells, or PBMCs.

The data were produced by immunoSEQ multiplex PCR, yet TCRdb's version contains in-frame clones alone and is incomplete. Seen here are tens of thousands of clones, around 93% observed once, and the top ten hold around 3%. The CDR3 is 14 amino acids. V lost 8 bases and J lost 6, with 16 bases in between. Germline-derived CDR1 and CDR2 are ENHRY and SYGVKD. The specimen sequenced was peripheral blood. The genes are TRBV10-3 and TRBJ2-2, with D perhaps matching TRBD1 (7 bases). The TCR sequence derives from a man aged 45-60 years with acute or convalescent COVID-19. As DNA, the CDR3 is TGTGCCATCGGTGGAGGGGGCGTATCCGGGGAGCTGTTTTTT. Translated: CAIGGGGVSGELFF.